This TCR beta chain came from a study of blood T cell repertoires in COVID-19. Across the whole study: T cells, B-cell-depleted T cells, or PBMCs supplied cDNA or gDNA.

CDR1 is SGHRS, CDR2 YFSETQ, per germline. CDR3 length: 15 amino acids. Losses at the gene ends were 7 bases for V and 1 base for J; bases not matched to a gene: 5. Per the authors' pipeline: It was from reference gene primer amplification that nucleated cell counts were estimated. Clones were read by immunoSEQ multiplex PCR, and TCRdb kept only the in-frame ones, dropping some. V and J calls and clone size are as listed in that table; D and trimming were resolved from the DNA. The sample has 220,000 or so clones; around four fifths are singletons. V and J are TRBV5-1 and TRBJ2-6, with 7 bases fitting TRBD2. The sequenced sample consisted of peripheral blood. This TCR was recovered from a woman of 80 years or more with COVID-19, enrolled during active disease. DNA for the CDR3: TGCGCCAGCGGGGTAGCGGGTTCTGGGGCCAACGTCCTGACTTTC. Its translation is CASGVAGSGANVLTF.